These 32 T cell receptor beta chains came from one sample sequenced in a study of CD8 T cells in Susac syndrome. Random hexamers served to reverse transcribe roughly 0.45 to 1 ug RNA. TCRdb reanalysed the immunoSEQ multiplex PCR reads using MiXCR and keeps one entry per CDR3 protein. The table lists around 170,000 distinct CDR3 sequences, approximately 95% of them singletons. Sequencing was performed on CD8+ T cells from PBMCs. These receptor sequences come from a human donor with Susac syndrome.

The genes are TRBV5-1 and TRBJ1-2, with D perhaps matching TRBD1 (6 bases). Germline loops: CDR1 SGHRS, CDR2 YFSETQ. Trimming left V 1 base short and J 4 bases short, with 17 bases between. CDR3 length equals 16 residues. CDR3 DNA: TGCGCCAGCAGCTTGTTTCCGGGACAAACAATCTATGGCTACACCTTC. It encodes CASSLFPGQTIYGYTF.

The rearrangement uses TRBV12-3 or TRBV12-4 and TRBJ1-1, with D perhaps TRBD1 (5 bases). Between the trimmed V and J ends, which lost 4 bases and 1 base, there was a span of 10 bases. This CDR3 comprises 14 residues. The CDR3 reads CASSSGTGNTEAFF. The CDR3 nucleotides are TGTGCCAGCAGTTCCGGGACGGGGAACACTGAAGCTTTCTTT.

The V and J genes are TRBV9 and TRBJ2-1; 15 positions agree with TRBD2. V trimming: 4 bases; J trimming: 5 bases; junction bases outside the gene matches: 7. The germline gives CDR1 SGDLS, CDR2 YYNGEE. CDR3 length: 17 amino acids. DNA for the CDR3: TGTGCCAGCAGCCCCTGGACTAGCGGGGGGGCGAACAATGAGCAGTTCTTC. This gives the protein CASSPWTSGGANNEQFF.

The rearrangement uses TRBV4-1 and TRBJ2-7; 7 nucleotides line up with TRBD1. V gave up 0 bases and J gave up 4 bases; unmatched junction bases: 21. The CDR3 totals 20 residues. CDR1 MGHRA and CDR2 YSYEKL come from the germline V gene. This chain's CDR3 is CASSQDQGGLKPPPRYEQYF. As DNA, the CDR3 is TGCGCCAGCAGCCAAGATCAAGGGGGCCTCAAGCCCCCACCGCGTTACGAGCAGTACTTC.

The chain has TRBV9 and TRBJ2-2; 9 nucleotides agree with TRBD1. Germline CDR1 SGDLS, CDR2 YYNGEE. V lost 9 bases and J lost 5; bases outside the gene matches: 5. The CDR3 sequence is 13 residues long. The CDR3 DNA is TGTGCCACCTCGACAGGGGGAACCGGGGAGCTGTTTTTT. It is translated as CATSTGGTGELFF.

The V and J genes are TRBV7-3 and TRBJ2-2; 11 bases map to TRBD2. The length of the CDR3 is 17 residues. Germline CDR1 is SGHTA and CDR2 is FQGTGA. The junction had 3 bases not matched to a gene; V was cut back by 0 bases and J by 3 bases. In nucleotides, the CDR3 is TGTGCCAGCAGCTTAACGCCGGGACTAGCGGACACCGGGGAGCTGTTTTTT. Amino acid sequence: CASSLTPGLADTGELFF.

This sequence joins TRBV27 and TRBJ2-7; 7 bases line up with TRBD1. Germline values: CDR1 MNHEY, CDR2 SMNVEV (reference sequence). Losses at the gene ends were 1 base for V and 0 bases for J; bases not matched to a gene: 12. CDR3 length: 18 amino acids. The CDR3 loop reads CASSLYPGAQGPSYEQYF. DNA for the CDR3: TGTGCCAGCAGTTTATACCCTGGCGCACAGGGGCCCTCCTACGAGCAGTACTTC.

The rearrangement links TRBV27 to TRBJ1-6; 10 bases are shared with TRBD1. This CDR3 is 16 amino acids long. V was pared by 4 bases and J by 9 bases, with 9 bases of the junction left unmatched. The germline gives CDR1 MNHEY, CDR2 SMNVEV (reference sequence). The CDR3 loop is CASSSDRGVFVSPLHF. The DNA of the CDR3 is TGTGCCAGCAGTTCGGACAGGGGGGTCTTTGTTTCACCCCTCCACTTT.

This chain joins TRBV3-1 and TRBJ1-4; TRBD1 might be the D (6 bases). Trimming stripped 4 bases from V and 5 bases from J, with 14 bases between. The CDR3 length is 15 residues. The germline gives CDR1 LGHDT, CDR2 YNNKEL (reference sequence). The CDR3 is CASSPTDSTNEKLFF. CDR3 bases: TGTGCCAGCAGCCCGACGGACAGTACAAATGAAAAACTGTTTTTT. Full variable domain (missing parts from reference TRBV3-1 and TRBJ1-4): DTAVSQTPKYLVTQMGNDKSIKCEQNLGHDTMYWYKQDSKKFLKIMFSYNNKELIINETVPNRFSPKSPDKAHLNLHINSLELGDSAVYFCASSPTDSTNEKLFFGSGTQLSVL.

The genes are TRBV28 and TRBJ2-5, with D perhaps given as TRBD1 or TRBD2 (6 bases each). There are 15 residues in the CDR3. V was trimmed by 2 bases and J by 5 bases, leaving 15 bases between them. Germline CDR1 MDHEN, CDR2 SYDVKM. CDR3 residues: CASSLVGGVEETQYF. For the CDR3, the DNA is TGTGCCAGCAGTTTAGTGGGGGGCGTAGAGGAGACCCAGTACTTC.

The chain joins TRBV9 to TRBJ1-4; 7 bases map to TRBD1. J lost 4 bases, V lost 4 bases, and 4 bases had no gene match. The CDR3 is 14 residues long. In germline, CDR1 is SGDLS, CDR2 YYNGEE. CDR3 coding DNA: TGTGCCAGCAGCCCTTGGGACAGTAATGAAAAACTGTTTTTT. As protein: CASSPWDSNEKLFF.

This chain links TRBV29-1 with TRBJ1-2; TRBD1 matches at 8 bases. The CDR3 sequence is 12 residues long. Germline CDR1 and CDR2: SQVTM and ANQGSEA. After removal of 7 bases from V and 8 bases from J, the junction contained 9 bases not matched to a gene. The CDR3 protein is CSGAGGADGYTF. The CDR3 region has the DNA TGCAGCGGCGCAGGGGGCGCGGACGGCTACACCTTC.

The chain couples TRBV7-9 to TRBJ1-1; D is perhaps TRBD1 (6 bases). The CDR3 runs 13 residues. Trimming shortened V by 4 bases and J by 4 bases, and 10 bases separated the two germline ends. Germline V CDR1 and CDR2: SEHNR, FQNEAQ (reference sequence). The CDR3 DNA reads as TGTGCCAGCAGCTGGGAGGGGGGCACTGAAGCTTTCTTT. The encoded protein is CASSWEGGTEAFF. Full variable domain (missing parts from reference TRBV7-9 and TRBJ1-1): DTGVSQNPRHKITKRGQNVTFRCDPISEHNRLYWYRQTLGQGPEFLTYFQNEAQLEKSRLLSDRFSAERPKGSFSTLEIQRTEQGDSAMYLCASSWEGGTEAFFGQGTRLTVV.

This clonotype was counted once. The chain links TRBV7-6 to TRBJ2-7; 7 bases map to TRBD1. Germline lookup yields CDR1 SGHVS and CDR2 FNYEAQ. The V gene end was trimmed by 5 bases and the J gene end by 7 bases; junction bases not matched to a gene: 11. The CDR3 spans 14 residues. CDR3 in DNA: TGTGCCAGCAGCCAGCTAGGGGGCTTTGAGGAGCAGTACTTC. It codes for CASSQLGGFEEQYF. Supplemented by reference TRBV7-6 and TRBJ2-7, the full variable domain reads GAGVSQSPRYKVTKRGQDVALRCDPISGHVSLYWYRQALGQGPEFLTYFNYEAQQDKSGLPNDRFSAERPEGSISTLTIQRTEQRDSAMYRCASSQLGGFEEQYFGPGTRLTVT.

The rearrangement uses TRBV6-5 and TRBJ1-4, with D uncertain. Trimming shortened V by 5 bases and J by 0 bases, and 7 bases separated the two germline ends. The CDR3 covers 14 residues. Looked up from germline, CDR1 is MNHEY and CDR2 is SVGAGI. DNA for the CDR3: TGTGCCAGCAGTAGGAGCACAACTAATGAAAAACTGTTTTTT. Translating it yields CASSRSTTNEKLFF.

The gene calls are TRBV13 and TRBJ2-3; 8 bases are a match to TRBD1. This CDR3 has 17 residues. Germline V CDR1 and CDR2: PRHDT, FYEKMQ (reference sequence). V lost 3 bases to trimming and J lost 0 bases; unmatched junction nucleotides: 8. CDR3 bases: TGTGCCAGCAGCTTCGTTCAGGGGGCGCCGAGCACAGATACGCAGTATTTT. As protein: CASSFVQGAPSTDTQYF.

The J gene is TRBJ2-1, the V gene TRBV5-1; no clear D. Trimming removed 2 bases at V and 8 bases at J, with 11 bases between. The CDR3 length is 13 residues. Germline V lookup: CDR1 SGHRS, CDR2 YFSETQ. CDR3 sequence (DNA): TGCGCCAGCAGCTTCGTACCCGTCGATGAGCAGTTCTTC. This translates into CASSFVPVDEQFF.

The rearrangement links TRBV7-9 to TRBJ2-3, with TRBD1 as a possible D gene (5 bases). V gave up 5 bases and J gave up 5 bases, with 23 bases separating them. Germline V gene data show CDR1 as SEHNR and CDR2 as FQNEAQ (reference sequence). This CDR3 region has 17 residues. CDR3 nucleotide sequence: TGTGCCAGCAGCGTAAATCCGACAGCCGGAAGGGAAGATACGCAGTATTTT. This translates into CASSVNPTAGREDTQYF. Full variable domain (outside the CDR3, taken from reference TRBV7-9 and TRBJ2-3): DTGVSQNPRHKITKRGQNVTFRCDPISEHNRLYWYRQTLGQGPEFLTYFQNEAQLEKSRLLSDRFSAERPKGSFSTLEIQRTEQGDSAMYLCASSVNPTAGREDTQYFGPGTRLTVL.

The chain employs TRBV6-5 and TRBJ2-5, with 9 bases fitting TRBD2. Germline loops: CDR1 MNHEY, CDR2 SVGAGI. V lost 4 bases and J lost 0; bases outside the gene matches: 3. The CDR3 spans 15 residues. The CDR3 nucleotides are TGTGCCAGCAGTTCTCTAGCGGGGAACCAAGAGACCCAGTACTTC. Its protein product is CASSSLAGNQETQYF.

This chain uses TRBV7-9 with TRBJ1-1; 8 bases line up with TRBD1. Germline loops: CDR1 SEHNR, CDR2 FQNEAQ (reference sequence). V was pared by 4 bases and J by 1 base, with 5 bases of the junction left unmatched. This CDR3 has 15 residues. In DNA, the CDR3 is TGTGCCAGCAGCTCAGGACAGGGTGGGAACACTGAAGCTTTCTTT. Amino acids: CASSSGQGGNTEAFF.

The chain uses TRBV20-1 and TRBJ2-3; D not certain. The CDR3 runs to 14 residues. V lost 3 bases to trimming and J lost 1 base, with 11 bases between them. The germline V gene encodes CDR1 DFQATT and CDR2 SNEGSKA (reference sequence). This chain's CDR3 is CSARETAGTDTQYF. CDR3 bases: TGCAGTGCTAGGGAGACGGCTGGCACAGATACGCAGTATTTT.

The chain links TRBV6-2 or TRBV6-3 to TRBJ2-7; D is possibly TRBD2 (5 bases). Germline V gene sequence: CDR1 MNHEY, CDR2 SVGEGT. Trimming took off 2 bases at V and 3 bases at J, with 8 bases between the two ends. The CDR3 is made up of 13 amino acids. CDR3 loop: CASSYNSGYEQYF. CDR3 coding DNA: TGTGCCAGCAGTTACAACAGCGGCTACGAGCAGTACTTC.

This sequence joins TRBV29-1 and TRBJ2-2; 9 bases align to TRBD1. The CDR3 length is 15 residues. The ends lost 6 bases at V and 2 bases at J; junction bases unmatched: 7. Germline V gene sequence: CDR1 SQVTM, CDR2 ANQGSEA. The DNA for the CDR3 is TGCAGCGTAGAACGGACAGGGGAAAACACCGGGGAGCTGTTTTTT. Protein: CSVERTGENTGELFF.

This sequence joins TRBV20-1 and TRBJ2-2; D call uncertain. Trimming took off 0 bases at V and 0 bases at J, with 5 bases between the two ends. The germline V gene encodes CDR1 DFQATT and CDR2 SNEGSKA (reference sequence). The CDR3 length is 14 residues. In DNA, the CDR3 is TGCAGTGCTAGAGAGGGGACGAACACCGGGGAGCTGTTTTTT. This encodes CSAREGTNTGELFF.

CDR3 in DNA: TGCGCCAGCAGAGAGGGACCCAGGGTCAATTCACCCCTCCACTTT. Translating it yields CASREGPRVNSPLHF. The chain is built from TRBV10-2 and TRBJ1-6; a weak D match, TRBD1 (5 bases). This CDR3 has 15 amino acids. Germline V lookup: CDR1 WSHSY, CDR2 SAAADI. Trimming took off 6 bases at V and 7 bases at J, with 16 bases between the two ends.

The rearrangement joins TRBV6-5 to TRBJ1-3; no clear D gene. CDR1 and CDR2 (germline): MNHEY, SVGAGI. The CDR3 has 11 residues. The ends were cut back, 5 bases at V and 4 bases at J, with 3 bases in the middle. As DNA, the CDR3 is TGTGCCAGCAGTGACGGAAACACCATATATTTT. Its translation is CASSDGNTIYF.

V is TRBV5-1 and J is TRBJ1-1; perhaps TRBD1 as D (5 bases). There are 14 residues in the CDR3. V gave up 4 bases and J gave up 4 bases, with 14 bases separating them. The germline gives CDR1 SGHRS, CDR2 YFSETQ. The CDR3 sequence: CASSEGLMSTEAFF. In nucleotides, the CDR3 is TGCGCCAGCAGCGAGGGGCTTATGAGCACTGAAGCTTTCTTT.

The chain employs TRBV4-1 and TRBJ2-1; 7 nucleotides agree with TRBD1. The CDR3 spans 14 residues. V shed 6 bases and J 5 bases; nucleotides not matched to a gene: 7. CDR1 is MGHRA, CDR2 YSYEKL, per germline. The CDR3 protein is CASSRQGRDNEQFF. For the CDR3, the DNA is TGCGCCAGCAGTCGACAGGGACGGGACAATGAGCAGTTCTTC.

The chain uses TRBV7-2 and TRBJ2-7; D is perhaps TRBD1 (5 bases). CDR1 SGHTA and CDR2 FQGNSA come from the germline V gene. CDR3 length: 15 amino acids. Trimming left V 4 bases short and J 4 bases short, with 17 bases between. The chain's CDR3 is CASSSRWATEYEQYF. CDR3 bases: TGTGCCAGCAGCTCTCGCTGGGCGACAGAGTACGAGCAGTACTTC.

This chain links TRBV12-3 or TRBV12-4 with TRBJ1-4, with TRBD1 as a possible D gene (5 bases). V was shortened by 5 bases and J by 6 bases, with 10 bases between the two germline ends. The CDR3 contains 13 residues. In DNA form, the CDR3 reads TGTGCCAGCAGTGACGGGACTGATGAAAAACTGTTTTTT. Its translation: CASSDGTDEKLFF.

The V and J genes are TRBV5-1 and TRBJ1-1, with a possible D match to TRBD1 (6 bases). The CDR3 covers 14 residues. Trimming shortened V by 4 bases and J by 3 bases, and 13 bases separated the two germline ends. Germline CDR1 reads SGHRS; CDR2 reads YFSETQ. CDR3 DNA: TGCGCCAGCAGCGGATCGTCAGGGGACACTGAAGCTTTCTTT. As protein: CASSGSSGDTEAFF.

The chain has TRBV6-5 and TRBJ2-7; D is possibly TRBD1 (5 bases). There are 13 residues in the CDR3. Germline lookup yields CDR1 MNHEY and CDR2 SVGAGI. The V end was cut by 6 bases, the J end by 5 bases, with 14 bases between. CDR3 bases: TGTGCCAGCAGCCCGGACAATATAGACGAGCAGTACTTC. Its protein product is CASSPDNIDEQYF.